The 22 T cell receptor beta chains reported below all come from one sample, sequenced in a study of cytomegalovirus exposure and HLA in healthy donors. A multiplex PCR was run with 60 Vbeta primers and 13 Jbeta primers. Profiling relied on immunoSEQ multiplex PCR, and the TCRdb table lists in-frame clones only, not all of them. The table records about 130,000 clones, around 77% of them present only once. Sample: PBMCs. These receptors all come from a woman aged 55-75 years in good health and CMV-seronegative.

V usage is TRBV30 and J usage is TRBJ1-2; weak D call: TRBD1 (6 bases). Germline lookup yields CDR1 GTSNPN and CDR2 SVGIG (reference sequence). The germline V and J ends were trimmed by 3 bases and 8 bases, with 19 bases remaining between them. The length of the CDR3 is 14 residues. The CDR3 DNA is TGTGCCTGGAGCTGGGGCAGGGGCATGAAGGGCTACACCTTC. This translates into CAWSWGRGMKGYTF.

This rearrangement joins TRBV14 to TRBJ2-5; 8 bases fit TRBD2. The junction had 12 bases not matched to a gene; V was cut back by 7 bases and J by 5 bases. The V gene's germline CDR1 is SGHDN and CDR2 FVKESK. The length of the CDR3 is 15 residues. The CDR3 loop is CASKLGAGDYETQYF. The CDR3 region has the DNA TGTGCCAGCAAATTGGGAGCGGGAGATTACGAGACCCAGTACTTC.

This chain connects TRBV6-5 to TRBJ1-1; maybe TRBD1 (5 bases). Per the germline V gene, CDR1 is MNHEY and CDR2 is SVGAGI. The V and J ends lost 3 bases and 3 bases respectively, with 17 bases between them. The CDR3 is 16 amino acids. The CDR3 sequence is CASSYRPRGVHTEAFF. The CDR3 DNA reads as TGTGCCAGCAGTTATCGACCGCGGGGGGTGCACACTGAAGCTTTCTTT.

This clone was recorded a few times. This sequence joins TRBV5-8 and TRBJ2-2, with D perhaps matching TRBD2 (5 bases). Trimming removed 2 bases at V and 5 bases at J, with 13 bases between. Germline V lookup: CDR1 SGHTS, CDR2 YDEGEE. The CDR3 loop spans 15 amino acids. CDR3 in DNA: TGTGCCAGCAGCTTTTTCCAGAGGGAGACCGGGGAGCTGTTTTTT. It codes for CASSFFQRETGELFF.

The V gene is TRBV11-3, the J gene TRBJ2-1; 9 bases are a match to TRBD1. The CDR3 consists of 16 residues. J was trimmed by 4 bases and V by 1 base; bases with no gene match: 5. The germline CDR1 and CDR2 sequences are SGHNT and YENEEA. The DNA of the CDR3 is TGTGCCAGCAGCTTAGGGGGACAGGGTATGTACAATGAGCAGTTCTTC. Amino acid sequence: CASSLGGQGMYNEQFF.

This chain connects TRBV5-1 to TRBJ1-1; 10 bases align to TRBD1. There are 16 residues in the CDR3. The V and J ends lost 3 bases and 4 bases, in that order; junction bases with no gene match: 9. CDR1 and CDR2 from the germline V gene are SGHRS and YFSETQ. The chain's CDR3 is CASSSWDRGSSTEAFF. The CDR3 coding sequence is TGCGCCAGCAGCTCCTGGGACAGGGGATCGTCCACTGAAGCTTTCTTT. The full variable domain, completed using reference TRBV5-1 and TRBJ1-1, is KAGVTQTPRYLIKTRGQQVTLSCSPISGHRSVSWYQQTPGQGLQFLFEYFSETQRNKGNFPGRFSGRQFSNSRSEMNVSTLELGDSALYLCASSSWDRGSSTEAFFGQGTRLTVV.

The CDR3 reads CASSLSGAPEQYF. CDR3 bases: TGTGCCAGCAGCCTTAGCGGTGCCCCCGAGCAGTACTTC. The V and J genes are TRBV28 and TRBJ2-7, with a weak D call TRBD2 (6 bases). Trimming took 6 bases from V and 6 from J, leaving 15 bases between them. Germline V gives CDR1 MDHEN, CDR2 SYDVKM. The CDR3 is 13 amino acids.

This clone showed up just once. The chain joins TRBV19 to TRBJ1-2; D uncertain. The CDR3 spans 12 residues. Trimming left V 5 bases short and J 8 bases short, with 12 bases between. Per the germline V gene, CDR1 is LNHDA and CDR2 is SQIVND (reference sequence). The CDR3 region has the DNA TGTGCCAGTAGTCCGCGGGGATGGGGCTACACCTTC. This codes for CASSPRGWGYTF.

The rearrangement uses TRBV30 and TRBJ1-1; no clear D. CDR1 is GTSNPN and CDR2 is SVGIG in the germline V gene (reference sequence). The length of the CDR3 is 11 residues. V was trimmed by 0 bases and J by 7 bases, leaving 6 bases between them. Written as DNA, the CDR3 is TGTGCCTGGAGTGTACGAGTTGAAGCTTTCTTT. Encoded protein: CAWSVRVEAFF.

As DNA, the CDR3 is TGTGCCACCAGCAGAGTCCCCGTCCGGGCTAATGAAAAACTGTTTTTT. It codes for CATSRVPVRANEKLFF. The chain combines TRBV15 with TRBJ1-4, with unresolved D. V lost 1 base and J lost 3, with 12 bases in between. The CDR3 is made up of 16 amino acids. Germline loops: CDR1 LNHNV, CDR2 YYDKDF (reference sequence).

J is TRBJ1-6 and V is TRBV6-6; 9 nucleotides agree with TRBD1. The ends lost 2 bases at V and 7 bases at J; junction bases unmatched: 6. Germline V gene sequence: CDR1 MNHNY, CDR2 SVGAGI (reference sequence). This CDR3 comprises 16 residues. The CDR3, as DNA: TGTGCCAGCAGTTACCTCCGACAGGGGGGGAATTCACCCCTCCACTTT. The encoded protein is CASSYLRQGGNSPLHF.

The genes are TRBV5-1 and TRBJ2-7, with D perhaps TRBD1 (6 bases). The CDR3 is 15 amino acids. Between the trimmed V and J ends, which lost 4 bases and 0 bases, there was a span of 14 bases. Germline V gene sequence: CDR1 SGHRS, CDR2 YFSETQ. CDR3 coding DNA: TGCGCCAGCAGCGTCACCGGGACAATCTCCTACGAGCAGTACTTC. Protein product: CASSVTGTISYEQYF.

The CDR3 DNA is TGTGCCAGTAGTATCGTCCCGGGAAACTATGGCTACACCTTC. Translated, it gives CASSIVPGNYGYTF. This chain connects TRBV19 to TRBJ1-2; the D is unclear. The CDR3 has 14 amino acids. CDR1 is LNHDA, CDR2 SQIVND, per germline (reference sequence). Trimming took off 3 bases at V and 2 bases at J, with 10 bases between the two ends. Together with reference TRBV19 and TRBJ1-2, the CDR3 gives the full variable domain: DGGITQSPKYLFRKEGQNVTLSCEQNLNHDAMYWYRQDPGQGLRLIYYSQIVNDFQKGDIAEGYSVSREKKESFPLTVTSAQKNPTAFYLCASSIVPGNYGYTFGSGTRLTVV.

This sequence joins TRBV19 and TRBJ2-2; perhaps TRBD1 as D (6 bases). CDR1 and CDR2 from the germline V gene are LNHDA and SQIVND (reference sequence). V lost 2 bases and J 3 bases, leaving 19 bases between the germline ends. There are 18 residues in the CDR3. CDR3 in amino acids: CASSIIPGRGIDTGELFF. The CDR3 bases are TGTGCCAGTAGTATAATCCCCGGCAGGGGAATTGACACCGGGGAGCTGTTTTTT.

This chain joins TRBV5-4 and TRBJ2-5, with 7 nucleotides matching TRBD2. V shed 4 bases and J 2 bases; nucleotides not matched to a gene: 5. From germline, CDR1 is SGHNT and CDR2 YYREEE (reference sequence). The CDR3 has 14 amino acids. The CDR3 region has the DNA TGTGCCAGCAGCGGGAAGCGGGGACAAGAGACCCAGTACTTC. This codes for CASSGKRGQETQYF.

The chain has TRBV6-1 and TRBJ1-5; D is perhaps TRBD1 (6 bases). The length of the CDR3 is 14 residues. CDR1 MNHNS and CDR2 SASEGT come from the germline V gene. V lost 3 bases and J 7 bases, leaving 13 bases between the germline ends. CDR3 region: CASSEGAGDQPQHF. DNA of the CDR3: TGTGCCAGCAGTGAGGGGGCGGGAGACCAGCCCCAGCATTTT.

This clone was recorded once. The V and J genes are TRBV6-1 and TRBJ2-1, with D unclear. Looked up from germline, CDR1 is MNHNS and CDR2 is SASEGT. The V end was cut by 4 bases, the J end by 9 bases, with 13 bases between. This CDR3 has 13 amino acids. The CDR3 protein is CASSAADLGEQFF. The CDR3 DNA reads as TGTGCCAGCAGTGCGGCGGATCTCGGTGAGCAGTTCTTC.

The CDR3 DNA reads as TGCGCCAGCAGCTTGGGTACCGCCGGGGGCACCGGGGAGCTGTTTTTT. This sequence encodes CASSLGTAGGTGELFF. The chain couples TRBV5-1 to TRBJ2-2; D is perhaps TRBD2 (6 bases). CDR1 and CDR2 from the germline V gene are SGHRS and YFSETQ. V gave up 0 bases and J gave up 4 bases, with 13 bases separating them. This CDR3 spans 16 amino acids.

This clone was counted only a few times. The rearrangement uses TRBV5-1 and TRBJ1-3, with a possible D match to TRBD1 (5 bases). From germline, CDR1 is SGHRS and CDR2 YFSETQ. Trimming took off 0 bases at V and 0 bases at J, with 10 bases between the two ends. The CDR3 has 16 amino acids. The CDR3 loop is CASSLVAGFSGNTIYF. CDR3 coding DNA: TGCGCCAGCAGCTTGGTGGCAGGGTTCTCTGGAAACACCATATATTTT.

The chain is built from TRBV2 and TRBJ1-5; D not certain. With 6 bases removed from V and 4 bases from J, the gap between germline ends came to 10 bases. Germline V gene lookup returns CDR1 SNHLY and CDR2 FYNNEI. The CDR3 extends over 13 amino acids. DNA for the CDR3: TGTGCCAGCAGGAGAGAGATAAATCAGCCCCAGCATTTT. Translation: CASRREINQPQHF.

The chain employs TRBV19 and TRBJ2-3, with 8 bases identical to TRBD2. Germline V gene lookup returns CDR1 LNHDA and CDR2 SQIVND (reference sequence). The CDR3 is 13 amino acids. With 8 bases clipped from V and 3 bases from J, the junction kept 4 bases outside the gene matches. CDR3 nucleotide sequence: TGTGCCAGTGGTGCTAGCGGGACAGATACGCAGTATTTT. This codes for CASGASGTDTQYF.

The chain carries TRBV7-9 and TRBJ2-1; D gene ambiguous. This CDR3 contains 15 residues. The V gene's germline CDR1 is SEHNR and CDR2 FQNEAQ (reference sequence). The V end was cut by 5 bases, the J end by 6 bases, with 17 bases between. The CDR3 DNA follows: TGTGCCAGCAGCCCAGCCCTCTCCGGGTTCAATGAGCAGTTCTTC. Protein sequence: CASSPALSGFNEQFF.